This TCR beta chain was obtained from a study of beta chain features in type 1 diabetes. Study-wide background: The number of sorted cells examined across all samples was roughly 100,000,000. Study-wide points: All four CD4+ subsets of Type 1 diabetes patients contained TCRB CDR3s that were moderately but significantly shorter. In cDNA sequencing, cells with high TCR expression could be over-represented.

Every bit of the isolated RNA underwent reverse transcription, so sequencing read expressed TCRB transcripts. The table came from immunoSEQ multiplex PCR; TCRdb's copy has only in-frame clones and leaves some out. This table has some 240,000 clones, 16% appearing once. This clone showed up just a few times. Its antigen is undetermined. Once sorted, every population was more than 95% pure. The CDR3 extends over 15 amino acids. Looked up from germline, CDR1 is MDHEN and CDR2 is SYDVKM. V dropped 1 base and J dropped 2 bases, with 12 bases sitting between them. V is TRBV28 and J is TRBJ2-7; D perhaps matches TRBD2 (5 bases). The sequence was collected from a man aged 25 to 45 with type 1 diabetes. Specimen: naive CD4+ T cells from blood. CDR3 region: CASSLLISETYEQYF. Written as DNA, the CDR3 is TGTGCCAGCAGTTTATTGATTAGCGAGACCTACGAGCAGTACTTC. Using reference TRBV28 and TRBJ2-7 for the parts outside the CDR3, the full variable domain is DVKVTQSSRYLVKRTGEKVFLECVQDMDHENMFWYRQDPGLGLRLIYFSYDVKMKEKGDIPEGYSVSREKKERFSLILESASTNQTSMYLCASSLLISETYEQYFGPGTRLTVT.